These 24 T cell receptor beta chains originate from one sample sequenced in a study of regulatory T cells in long-lasting Graves disease. The authors built TCR beta libraries using iRepertoire HTBI primers and Arm-PCR of CDR3 regions. TCRdb recomputed calls from the multiplex PCR reads with MiXCR, one row per CDR3 protein. The repertoire holds about 420,000 distinct CDR3 sequences, with about 17% as singletons. Indicated time point: newly diagnosed GD, antithyroid drugs for less than 3 months. RNA extracted from PBMCs served as the sequencing template. The sample also formed part of further work on T cells in Graves' hyperthyroidism and ophthalmopathy.

Source: peripheral blood mononuclear cells (PBMCs), taken at new diagnosis, from a patient treated with antithyroid drugs. Every receptor here comes from a woman under 30 with Graves disease.

The chain joins TRBV27 to TRBJ1-6; D might be TRBD1 (6 bases). Per the germline V gene, CDR1 is MNHEY and CDR2 is SMNVEV (reference sequence). There are 17 residues in the CDR3. Trimming cost V 5 bases and J 0 bases, with 14 bases left between them. The CDR3 here is CASSPTTDSSYNSPLHF. CDR3 in DNA: TGTGCCAGCAGTCCGACTACGGACAGCTCCTATAATTCACCCCTCCACTTT.

The J gene is TRBJ2-1, the V gene TRBV28; D gene ambiguous. Germline CDR1 MDHEN, CDR2 SYDVKM. The CDR3 contains 14 residues. V was trimmed by 3 bases and J by 6 bases, leaving 12 bases between them. The CDR3: CASSFLPGRNEQFF. The CDR3 nucleotides read TGTGCCAGCAGTTTTCTCCCCGGCCGCAATGAGCAGTTCTTC. Full variable domain (missing parts from reference TRBV28 and TRBJ2-1): DVKVTQSSRYLVKRTGEKVFLECVQDMDHENMFWYRQDPGLGLRLIYFSYDVKMKEKGDIPEGYSVSREKKERFSLILESASTNQTSMYLCASSFLPGRNEQFFGPGTRLTVL.

This clonotype was picked up many times. V is TRBV11-2 and J is TRBJ2-7; 12 nucleotides agree with TRBD2. Germline CDR1 SGHAT, CDR2 FQNNGV. Trimming at V came to 5 bases and at J to 7 bases, leaving 9 bases not matched to a gene. This CDR3 is 15 amino acids long. The CDR3 loop reads CASSARLAGVGEQYF. The CDR3 DNA reads as TGTGCCAGCAGCGCCCGACTAGCGGGAGTCGGTGAGCAGTACTTC.

CDR3 region: CASSPPLRYTGELFF. CDR3 bases: TGTGCCAGCAGCCCGCCTCTGCGGTACACCGGGGAGCTGTTTTTT. V gene TRBV7-9 combines with J gene TRBJ2-2; no firm D call. Between the trimmed V and J ends, which lost 5 bases and 3 bases, there was a span of 13 bases. Looked up from germline, CDR1 is SEHNR and CDR2 is FQNEAQ (reference sequence). This CDR3 has 15 residues.

This clonotype has only a few counts. The gene calls are TRBV18 and TRBJ1-5; D gene unclear. CDR1 KGHSH and CDR2 LQKENI come from the germline V gene. This CDR3 is built from 16 residues. V was pared by 1 base and J by 4 bases, with 14 bases between. CDR3 sequence: CASSPQFGEGNQPQHF. The CDR3 DNA follows: TGTGCCAGCTCACCACAGTTCGGTGAGGGTAATCAGCCCCAGCATTTT.

This clonotype has a handful of counts. V is TRBV6-1 and J is TRBJ2-5, with D hard to call. Germline CDR1 reads MNHNS; CDR2 reads SASEGT. The ends were cut back, 4 bases at V and 7 bases at J, with 7 bases in the middle. This CDR3 spans 11 amino acids. CDR3 coding DNA: TGTGCCAGCAGTGCCCTGGGGACCCAGTACTTC. It is translated as CASSALGTQYF.

This clonotype was recorded at least ten times. This may come from a read error, since a much larger clone is one base off. This chain joins TRBV28 and TRBJ2-1; D is undetermined. CDR1 is MDHEN, CDR2 SYDVKM, per germline. This CDR3 is 16 amino acids long. CDR3 nucleotide sequence: TGTGCCAGCGGTTTATATTACCCGAGCTCCTACAATGAGCAGTTCTTC. Protein sequence: CASGLYYPSSYNEQFF.

The table lists this clonotype with a few counts. The chain uses TRBV5-4 and TRBJ1-6; D is possibly TRBD1 (6 bases). There are 12 residues in the CDR3. Germline V lookup: CDR1 SGHNT, CDR2 YYREEE (reference sequence). V shed 4 bases and J shed 8 bases, with 7 bases lying between them. The CDR3 coding sequence is TGTGCCAGCAGCCGACAGGATTCACCCCTCCACTTT. It yields the protein CASSRQDSPLHF.

The CDR3 region has the DNA TGTGCCAGCAGCGCACCGAGCACTGAAGCTTTCTTT. This codes for CASSAPSTEAFF. This chain joins TRBV9 and TRBJ1-1; D is unresolved. The germline V gene encodes CDR1 SGDLS and CDR2 YYNGEE. The CDR3 spans 12 residues. V lost 3 bases, J lost 4 bases, and 7 bases lay in between.

There are many counts of this clonotype. The V call is TRBV5-1, the J call TRBJ2-1; 7 bases agree with TRBD2. CDR3 length: 14 residues. Germline CDR1 SGHRS, CDR2 YFSETQ. Unmatched junction bases numbered 14, after V lost 2 bases and J lost 15 bases. CDR3: CASSFFGGSAPWFF. The CDR3 nucleotides are TGCGCCAGCAGCTTTTTTGGCGGGAGCGCCCCGTGGTTCTTC.

This clonotype was counted at least ten times. The CDR3: CASSPGVDRGNEQYF. The CDR3, as DNA: TGTGCCAGCTCACCAGGGGTGGACAGGGGGAACGAGCAGTACTTC. V and J are TRBV18 and TRBJ2-7, with 10 bases that match TRBD1. Trimming at V came to 2 bases and at J to 5 bases, leaving 6 bases not matched to a gene. This CDR3 has 15 amino acids. Germline V lookup: CDR1 KGHSH, CDR2 LQKENI.

This clonotype was observed many times. The chain recombines TRBV6-9 with TRBJ2-1, with 9 positions matching TRBD2. Germline V gene lookup returns CDR1 MNHGY and CDR2 SVAAGI. The V and J ends lost 3 bases and 8 bases, in that order; junction bases with no gene match: 14. This CDR3 region has 17 residues. As DNA, the CDR3 is TGTGCCAGCAGTTACGCGGTAGTAGCGGGAGCTATAGATGAGCAGTTCTTC. It specifies CASSYAVVAGAIDEQFF.

This clonotype was counted a few times. Compared with germline, one end of the junction differs, possibly owing to a read error. The J gene is TRBJ2-1, the V gene TRBV27; 7 positions match TRBD1. CDR1 and CDR2 from the germline V gene are MNHEY and SMNVEV (reference sequence). CDR3 length: 14 residues. CDR3 sequence: CAGREGTANNEQFF. The CDR3 region has the DNA TGTGCCGGCAGGGAAGGGACAGCTAACAATGAGCAGTTCTTC.

This clonotype was observed a handful of times. The chain is built from TRBV19 and TRBJ2-3; 7 bases agree with TRBD1. In germline, CDR1 is LNHDA, CDR2 SQIVND (reference sequence). With V trimmed by 9 bases and J by 2 bases, 5 bases remained unmatched. This CDR3 spans 13 amino acids. The CDR3 reads CASRDRATDTQYF. In DNA form, the CDR3 reads TGTGCCAGCCGAGACAGGGCCACAGATACGCAGTATTTT. The full variable domain, its missing parts supplied by reference TRBV19 and TRBJ2-3, is DGGITQSPKYLFRKEGQNVTLSCEQNLNHDAMYWYRQDPGQGLRLIYYSQIVNDFQKGDIAEGYSVSREKKESFPLTVTSAQKNPTAFYLCASRDRATDTQYFGPGTRLTVL.

V is TRBV12-3 or TRBV12-4 and J is TRBJ2-2; TRBD2 matches at 8 bases. Germline trimming cut 6 bases from V and 14 bases from J; bases unmatched to any gene: 5. CDR3 length equals 11 residues. CDR3 coding DNA: TGTGCCAGCAGCCCTAGCGGGCCCCTGTTTTTT. Translated: CASSPSGPLFF.

This clonotype was seen more than once but under ten times. The V and J genes are TRBV6-2 or TRBV6-3 and TRBJ2-7, with a weak D call TRBD2 (7 bases). Between the trimmed V and J ends, which lost 0 bases and 6 bases, there was a span of 21 bases. The V gene's germline CDR1 is MNHEY and CDR2 SVGEGT. The CDR3 is 17 amino acids. The CDR3 DNA is TGTGCCAGCAGTTACTCGACCGTTACAGGTGGGGGGGCCGAGCAGTACTTC. It codes for CASSYSTVTGGGAEQYF.

Remarks on this clonotype: This likely came from a read error, as a far larger clone is one base away. This chain links TRBV2 with TRBJ2-1, with D possibly matching TRBD1 (6 bases). The J call may not be correct, given that the DNA end is closer to TRBJ2-5. The CDR3 consists of 16 residues. CDR1 SNHLY and CDR2 FYNNEI come from the germline V gene. The CDR3 is CASSQGNGAKQEAQYF. The CDR3 nucleotides are TGTGCCAGCAGCCAGGGGAACGGGGCAAAGCAAGAGGCCCAGTACTTC.

The V gene is TRBV15, the J gene TRBJ2-7; 12 bases fit TRBD2. In germline, CDR1 is LNHNV, CDR2 YYDKDF (reference sequence). This CDR3 contains 15 residues. Germline trimming cut 0 bases from V and 7 bases from J; bases unmatched to any gene: 4. CDR3 DNA: TGTGCCACCAGCAGAGATCTAGCGGGAGGGATTGAGCAGTACTTC. Its translation: CATSRDLAGGIEQYF.

This clonotype was observed a few times. The gene calls are TRBV6-4 and TRBJ2-5; D gene unclear. The V end was cut by 2 bases, the J end by 1 base, with 5 bases between. Germline-derived CDR1 and CDR2 are MRHNA and SNTAGT. The CDR3 contains 13 residues. As DNA, the CDR3 is TGTGCCAGCAGTGACGGACCCCAAGAGACCCAGTACTTC. This codes for CASSDGPQETQYF.

This clonotype was seen repeatedly, ten times or more. This sequence joins TRBV3-1 and TRBJ2-7, with TRBD1 matching over 9 bases. The CDR3 has 11 residues. The ends lost 8 bases at V and 7 bases at J; junction bases unmatched: 3. Germline CDR1 LGHDT, CDR2 YNNKEL (reference sequence). This CDR3 reads CASRTGDEQYF. In DNA, the CDR3 is TGTGCCAGCCGGACAGGGGATGAGCAGTACTTC.

V is TRBV9 and J is TRBJ2-2; 7 bases match TRBD1. J gave up 1 base and V 4 bases, and 10 bases lay outside the gene matches. The CDR3 is 17 amino acids. Germline loops: CDR1 SGDLS, CDR2 YYNGEE. CDR3 amino acids: CASSISDRDWNTGELFF. CDR3 DNA: TGTGCCAGCAGCATATCAGACAGGGATTGGAACACCGGGGAGCTGTTTTTT.

The rearrangement links TRBV12-3 or TRBV12-4 to TRBJ1-5; the D gene is possibly TRBD1 (5 bases). This CDR3 contains 15 residues. Trimming pared 7 bases from V and 1 base from J, leaving 14 bases between. The DNA for the CDR3 is TGTGCCAGCACCTTCAAGGGGATCAGCAATCAGCCCCAGCATTTT. This translates into CASTFKGISNQPQHF.

This clonotype showed up just a few times. The J gene is TRBJ1-6, the V gene TRBV27, with D uncertain. In germline, CDR1 is MNHEY, CDR2 SMNVEV (reference sequence). This CDR3 is built from 17 residues. The germline V and J ends were trimmed by 0 bases and 7 bases, with 16 bases remaining between them. The DNA of the CDR3 is TGTGCCAGCAGTTTATCCCAACGGCGAGGAGGGAATTCACCCCTCCACTTT. Its protein product is CASSLSQRRGGNSPLHF.

The table lists this clonotype with many counts. The chain has TRBV28 and TRBJ1-6, with D possibly TRBD1 on 5 matching bases. The CDR3 consists of 15 residues. Trimming pared 3 bases from V and 7 bases from J, leaving 13 bases between. Per the germline V gene, CDR1 is MDHEN and CDR2 is SYDVKM. The CDR3 bases are TGTGCCAGCAGTTTCAAGGGGAAGGGCAATTCACCCCTCCACTTT. This gives the protein CASSFKGKGNSPLHF.